This TCR beta chain originates from a study of shared clonotypes between healthy human individuals (dated by TCRdb to about 2020). With respect to the entire study: The cohort included three men and a couple of women between 18 and 49 years of age. The study deeply sequenced blood TCR repertoires of roughly five healthy adults to estimate repertoire size and the extent of clonotype sharing between individuals. Different laboratories and diverse techniques were used to prepare libraries and sequence TCR repertoires, to increase sequencing depth and limit assay-specific biases. For each donor, CD4 naive and CD4 memory were each run on three plates, CD8 naive on two plates, and CD8 memory on one plate. Per donor, leukapheresis produced somewhere between about 0.85 and 9.5 billion PBMCs. Summary of the overall study and its limitations: Even with the large sequencing depth, rarefaction of the sorted-subset datasets indicated that sequencing was incomplete. Pairwise subsampling led to the expectation that sequencing depth would affect the degree of clonotype sharing among donors. Larger estimated clonotype richness was generally found for naive subsets than for memory subsets. The genetic and exposure-history diversity represented was limited by the small number of donors. Sharing across a handful of donors was observed for about 4.8% of naive CD4, less than 4% of naive CD8, 2% to 2.5% of memory CD4, and about 0.39% of memory CD8 clonotypes. Compared with non-shared clonotypes, clonotypes shared by all four sorted-subset donors had higher generation probabilities. Sampling was limited to blood, and TCR repertoires in tissue likely differ from TCR repertoires in blood.

Including cysteine and phenylalanine, the CDR3 has 18 amino acids. Left in the record is the CDR3 DNA by itself, 54 bases read in frame from the first base. Looking up the germline V gene (reference sequence) yields CDR1 SEHNR and CDR2 FQNEAQ. V and J are trimmed by 2 bases and 5 bases, and the gene matches miss 10 bases of the junction. Of note for this clone: Its antigen remains undetermined. No qualities accompany the bases; no much larger clone lies one base away.

Healthy HIV-negative adults with no recently reported acute infections or vaccinations were included as donors. All donors were Caucasian adults living in Nashville, Tennessee, USA. CD4+ T cells were enriched by magnetic negative selection; naive cells were then positively selected on CD45RA, and the negative fraction formed the memory subset. Blood was collected by leukapheresis, and PBMCs were isolated by Ficoll-Histopaque density gradient centrifugation and then cryopreserved in liquid nitrogen vapor phase. Analytical flow cytometry was used to check the purity and quantity of every magnetically sorted T cell population. Each sorted fraction had its genomic DNA isolated and then quantified by UV absorbance on a Nanodrop 2000c. Using the deep immunoSEQ assay, TCR CDR3 regions were amplified from genomic DNA by multiplex PCR. Extracted genomic DNA from each cell subset was spread evenly across all wells of several immunoSEQ 96-well plates, with each plate serving as a replicate. Each replicate PCR for sorted subsets received roughly 0.2 ug genomic DNA, equal to about 30,000 T cell genomes. The purified libraries were quantified using a Qubit 3.0 fluorometer, sized with a Bioanalyzer 2100, and then quantified again using the KAPA Library Quantification kit. Each immunoSEQ 96-well plate was sequenced on its own single-read 150-cycle Illumina NextSeq 550 flow cell. For the original study's pipeline: Because the immunoSEQ output included only junctional sequences and no quality scores, the filtering could not be the same as the filtering used for full-length reads. To assign V/J genes and CDR3, sequences were annotated against IMGT germline references using PyIR, a Python wrapper for IgBLAST v1.9. Reads were filtered out if the reads had weak V/J assignments (E-value above 1e-6), no CDR3, stop codons, out-of-frame junctions, or ambiguous translated residues. A V3J clonotype was defined by an identical inferred V gene, J gene, and CDR3 amino acid sequence. Percentage overlap between repertoires was computed as shared unique clonotypes divided by the size of the smaller repertoire. RTK rarefaction, the Chao1 estimator, and Recon v2.1 estimates of unobserved clonotypes were used to assess repertoire richness. Generation probabilities for all TCRbeta clonotypes obtained by the gDNA method from a handful of donors were computed using OLGA. Drawn from immuneACCESS, this table holds only the in-frame rearrangements with V and J called that TCRdb kept. Clones are partly lost; checked studies trace under half to an unresolved V gene and leave the rest unexplained. V and J calls and clone size come straight from that table; D and trimming were deduced from the DNA. The sample table records nearly 1 million clones; roughly 72% of these occur just once. The ten largest clones add up to about 1.5% of the sample.

The TCR sequence derives from a man aged 18-30 years in good health. Sequencing input: memory CD4+ T cells sorted from blood. This specimen's cell subset or site label, interpreted: CD45RA-negative fraction. This chain is built from TRBV7-9 and TRBJ1-6, with 9 bases matching TRBD1. CDR3 reads: CASSLTWGQGMDNSPLHF. The DNA is TGTGCCAGCAGCTTAACGTGGGGACAGGGCATGGATAATTCACCCCTCCACTTT.